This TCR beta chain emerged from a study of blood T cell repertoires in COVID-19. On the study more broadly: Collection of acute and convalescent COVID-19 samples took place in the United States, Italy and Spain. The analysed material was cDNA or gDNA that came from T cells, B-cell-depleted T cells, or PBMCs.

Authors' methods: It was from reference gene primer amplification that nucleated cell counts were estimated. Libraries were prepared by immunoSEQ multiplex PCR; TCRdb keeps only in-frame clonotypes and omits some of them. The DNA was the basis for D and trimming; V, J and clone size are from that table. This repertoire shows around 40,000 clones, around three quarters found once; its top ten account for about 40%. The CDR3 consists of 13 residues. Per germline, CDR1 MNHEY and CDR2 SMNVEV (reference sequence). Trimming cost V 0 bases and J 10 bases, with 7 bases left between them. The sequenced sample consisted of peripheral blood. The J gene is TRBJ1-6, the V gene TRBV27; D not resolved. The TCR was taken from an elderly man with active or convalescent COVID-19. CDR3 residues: CASSLSRVSPLHF. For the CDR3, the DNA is TGTGCCAGCAGTTTATCTCGGGTCTCACCCCTCCACTTT.